A selection of T cell receptor beta chains follows, all from one sample in a study of blood T cell repertoires in COVID-19. The assay was immunoSEQ multiplex PCR, and TCRdb's table has in-frame clones only and misses some. In the table there are around 240,000 clones, around 84% of which are singletons. The source material was peripheral blood. These TCRs come from a middle-aged woman who had recovered from COVID-19. Each CDR3 is given with its conserved first and last residue. D genes are given only for firm matches. Expanded clones are given a class, and other clones once, few, many or no size at all.

v_gene	j_gene	d_gene	abundance	CDR3nt	CDR3aa
TRBV6-1	TRBJ2-7	TRBD2	.	TGTGCCAGCAGTGAGGGACTAGCGGGGGGGGTGAGGAGCGAGCAGTACTTC	CASSEGLAGGVRSEQYF
TRBV18	TRBJ1-5	TRBD1	.	TGTGCCAGCTCACCGACAGGGGGCGCGGAGGCCAATCAGCCCCAGCATTTT	CASSPTGGAEANQPQHF
TRBV3-1/TRBV3-2	TRBJ2-5	.	.	TGTGCCAGCAGCCAAGGGGCACAAGAGACCCAGTACTTC	CASSQGAQETQYF
TRBV11-2	TRBJ2-3	.	.	TGTGCCAGCAGCCACACAGATACGCAGTATTTT	CASSHTDTQYF
TRBV18	TRBJ1-1	.	.	TGTGCCAGCTCACCAGGTTTGGGGCGGAACACTGAAGCTTTCTTT	CASSPGLGRNTEAFF
TRBV25-1	TRBJ1-5	.	.	TGTGCCAGCAGACCTCCCCAGGGGCATCAGCCCCAGCATTTT	CASRPPQGHQPQHF
TRBV7-9	TRBJ2-7	TRBD1	.	TGTGCCAGCAGCTTAGGTGGAGGGACAGGGTCCCACGAGCAGTACTTC	CASSLGGGTGSHEQYF
TRBV5-6	TRBJ2-2	TRBD1	.	TGTGCCAGCAGCTCCCGAGGGTCACAGGGGGTCGGGGAGCTGTTTTTT	CASSSRGSQGVGELFF
TRBV28	TRBJ2-1	.	few	TGTGCCAGCAGTTTCCCCGGGCCGGGGGTAACGGCCAATGAGCAGTTCTTC	CASSFPGPGVTANEQFF
TRBV10-3	TRBJ2-3	TRBD1	.	TGTGCCATCAGTGAGTCGGCAGGGGGCTTAAGGAATACGCAGTATTTT	CAISESAGGLRNTQYF
TRBV28	TRBJ1-2	.	.	TGTGCCAGCAGTTTATCCGCACAGGGTGAGAGCTACACCTTC	CASSLSAQGESYTF
TRBV6-5	TRBJ1-2	.	.	TGTGCCAGCATACTGACAGGTTCGAGAGGCTATGGCTACACCTTC	CASILTGSRGYGYTF
TRBV19	TRBJ1-1	TRBD1	.	TGTGCCAGTAGTGCGGACAGGGGCACTGAAGCTTTCTTT	CASSADRGTEAFF
TRBV5-1	TRBJ2-2	TRBD1	few	TGCGCCAGCAGCTTACGACAGGGCGGCACCGGGGAGCTGTTTTTT	CASSLRQGGTGELFF
TRBV6-5	TRBJ1-2	.	few	TGTGCCAGCACCCGCGGTTACTATGGCTACACCTTC	CASTRGYYGYTF
TRBV10-3	TRBJ2-7	TRBD1	.	TGTGCCACGACCGGGGACAGGGAGATCTACGAGCAGTACTTC	CATTGDREIYEQYF
TRBV6-1	TRBJ2-7	TRBD1	.	TGTGCCAGCAGTTCGACAGGGTTCGAGCAGTACTTC	CASSSTGFEQYF
TRBV10-3	TRBJ1-1	TRBD1	.	TGTGCCATCAGTCCGATGACAGGGATTATGAACACTGAAGCTTTCTTT	CAISPMTGIMNTEAFF
TRBV5-1	TRBJ1-2	.	.	TGCGCCAGCAGCTTGGGAGACACCTATGGCTACACCTTC	CASSLGDTYGYTF
TRBV7-9	TRBJ2-3	.	.	TGTGCCAGCAGCCCGTCCGGGTTGCGCACAGATACGCAGTATTTT	CASSPSGLRTDTQYF
TRBV2	TRBJ1-6	TRBD1	.	TGTGCCAGCAGGGTATCCGGGACAGTTGGTTCACCCCTCCACTTT	CASRVSGTVGSPLHF
TRBV7-2	TRBJ1-2	TRBD1	.	TGTGCCAGCAGCTTGGCAGCCAGGGGGAACTATGGCTACACCTTC	CASSLAARGNYGYTF
TRBV27	TRBJ1-2	.	.	TGTGCCAGCAGTTTAACCCCGGAGGCCGGCTACACCTTC	CASSLTPEAGYTF
TRBV9	TRBJ2-7	.	.	TGTGCCAGCAGCGTAGATTCAGTATCCTACGAGCAGTACTTC	CASSVDSVSYEQYF
TRBV9	TRBJ1-1	.	.	TGTGCCAGCAGCGTGTCTATACACACTGAAGCTTTCTTT	CASSVSIHTEAFF
TRBV7-2	TRBJ2-2	.	.	TGTGCCAGCAGCTTCTTGGAGAATGACGGGGAGCTGTTTTTT	CASSFLENDGELFF
TRBV28	TRBJ2-7	.	.	TGTGCCAGCAGTTTCCAGGGGTTGCAGTACTTC	CASSFQGLQYF
TRBV12-3/TRBV12-4	TRBJ2-1	.	.	TGTGCCAGCACCGGAGACGGGGGTGAGCAGTTCTTC	CASTGDGGEQFF
TRBV28	TRBJ2-1	.	.	TGTGCCTCGGCGGGGTTACCCTACAATGAGCAGTTCTTC	CASAGLPYNEQFF
TRBV7-8	TRBJ1-6	.	.	TGTGCCAGCAGCTTCGCGGAAAGAAATTCACCCCTCCACTTT	CASSFAERNSPLHF
TRBV9	TRBJ2-7	.	.	TGTGCCAGCAGCGTAATACCCACTAGGGAGCAGTACTTC	CASSVIPTREQYF
TRBV6-5	TRBJ2-1	TRBD1	.	TGTGCCAGCAGTTTCCGACAGGGCTACAATGAGCAGTTCTTC	CASSFRQGYNEQFF
TRBV6-1	TRBJ2-7	TRBD1	.	TGTGCCAGCAGTGACCATATACAGGGGGCCCGCTCCTACGAGCAGTACTTC	CASSDHIQGARSYEQYF
TRBV11-2	TRBJ2-1	.	.	TGTGCCAGCAGCAGACAGACTAGCAATGAGCAGTTCTTC	CASSRQTSNEQFF
TRBV18	TRBJ1-1	TRBD1	once	TGTGCCAGCTCACGCGAGACAGGGGTGAACACTGAAGCTTTCTTT	CASSRETGVNTEAFF
TRBV4-3	TRBJ1-4	TRBD1	once	TGCGCCAGCAGCCAACATCTCGGACAGGGTCAGGAAAAACTGTTTTTT	CASSQHLGQGQEKLFF
TRBV28	TRBJ1-4	.	.	TGTGCCAGCAGCCTACAGGGTGCAACTAATGAAAAACTGTTTTTT	CASSLQGATNEKLFF
TRBV6-2/TRBV6-3	TRBJ2-6	.	.	TGTGCCAGCAGTTACGTCGGTATCTCTGGGGCCAACGTCCTGACTTTC	CASSYVGISGANVLTF
TRBV27	TRBJ1-1	.	.	TGTGCCAGCAGTAACGACAGATACACTGAAGCTTTCTTT	CASSNDRYTEAFF
TRBV5-1	TRBJ2-1	TRBD2	.	TGCGCCAGCAGCTTGGTCCCCGAGATTTATCTAGCGGGGGGCCACAATGAGCAGTTCTTC	CASSLVPEIYLAGGHNEQFF
TRBV6-6	TRBJ1-4	.	.	TGTGCCAGCAGACCCTTACAGGGAGGGAGGGAAAAACTGTTTTTT	CASRPLQGGREKLFF
TRBV28	TRBJ2-7	TRBD2	.	TGTGCCAGCAGCGACCTAGCGGGTTATACCTACGAGCAGTACTTC	CASSDLAGYTYEQYF
TRBV19	TRBJ1-2	TRBD1	.	TGTGCCAGTAGTCCCGGGACAGGGGGCGACTTTTATGGCTACACCTTC	CASSPGTGGDFYGYTF
TRBV18	TRBJ2-5	.	.	TGTGCCAGCTCACTCCAGTTACAAGAGACCCAGTACTTC	CASSLQLQETQYF
TRBV28	TRBJ2-1	.	.	TGTGCCAGCAGTCTCACAGGGCTCTCCTACAATGAGCAGTTCTTC	CASSLTGLSYNEQFF
TRBV5-4	TRBJ2-3	TRBD1	.	TGTGCCAGCAGGGACGGACAGGGCACAGATACGCAGTATTTT	CASRDGQGTDTQYF
TRBV30	TRBJ2-7	TRBD1	.	TGTGCCTGGAGTTTTGACAGGGGGTATAACTCCTACGAGCAGTACTTC	CAWSFDRGYNSYEQYF
TRBV14	TRBJ1-2	.	.	TGTGCCAGCAGCCCAGGGAGGGGGTCTCGCACCTTC	CASSPGRGSRTF
TRBV19	TRBJ2-3	TRBD1	.	TGTGCCAGTAGTTTGGTGGCAGGGGGAGATACGCAGTATTTT	CASSLVAGGDTQYF
TRBV13	TRBJ2-5	.	.	TGTGCCAGCAGCGTTAGTAAGGAGACCCAGTACTTC	CASSVSKETQYF
TRBV28	TRBJ1-3	TRBD1	.	TGTGCCAGCAGTTTATTTCAGGGGGCGTTAGGAAACACCATATATTTT	CASSLFQGALGNTIYF
TRBV6-6	TRBJ1-2	.	once	TGTGCCAGCAGTTACTCGGAGACAGCAGCTAACTATGGCTACACCTTC	CASSYSETAANYGYTF
TRBV25-1	TRBJ2-1	TRBD2	.	TGTGCCAGCAGTGTGACTAGCGGGGGAAAGCAGTTCTTC	CASSVTSGGKQFF
TRBV6-6	TRBJ2-2	TRBD1	.	TGTGCCAGCCGTCCCGGGACAGGGACCGGGGAGCTGTTTTTT	CASRPGTGTGELFF
TRBV30	TRBJ1-3	.	.	TGTGCCTGGAGTGTTCCGGGAGTCTCTGGAAACACCATATATTTT	CAWSVPGVSGNTIYF